The present TCR beta chain was sequenced within a study of shared clonotypes between healthy human individuals (dated by TCRdb to about 2020). About the study as a whole: The cohort included a few men and a couple of women between 18 and 49 years of age. The study deeply sequenced blood TCR repertoires of about 5 healthy adults to estimate repertoire size and the extent of clonotype sharing between individuals. For each donor, three plates each were used for CD4 naive and CD4 memory, two plates were used for CD8 naive, and one plate was used for CD8 memory. Leukapheresis yielded between about 0.94 and 8.9 billion PBMCs per donor. To increase sequencing depth and limit assay-specific biases, TCR repertoire library preparation and sequencing were carried out by different laboratories using diverse techniques. General conclusions and limits of the study: Sampling was limited to blood, and TCR repertoires in tissue likely differ from TCR repertoires in blood. Incomplete sequencing was indicated by rarefaction of sorted-subset datasets, despite the large sequencing depth. Naive subsets generally had larger estimated clonotype richness than memory subsets. Sharing across a few donors was observed for about 5% of naive CD4, less than 4% of naive CD8, 2.3% of memory CD4, and 0.4% of memory CD8 clonotypes. Because the study included only a small number of donors, the genetic and exposure-history diversity represented was limited. Pairwise subsampling led to the expectation that sequencing depth would affect the degree of clonotype sharing among donors. Compared with non-shared clonotypes, clonotypes shared by all four sorted-subset donors had higher generation probabilities.

Including cysteine and phenylalanine, the CDR3 has 14 amino acids. The read is trimmed to its CDR3 DNA, 42 bases read in frame from base 1. The junction carries 10 bases between V and J, which are trimmed by 0 bases and 7 bases respectively. Looking up the germline V gene (reference sequence) yields CDR1 LNHNV and CDR2 YYDKDF. For the CD8 naive samples, CD45RO-negative cells were positively selected for CCR7, yielding a CD45RA+CCR7+ population from which TemRA cells were excluded. Donors were healthy HIV-negative adults with no recently reported acute infections or vaccinations. Only Caucasian adults living in Nashville, Tennessee, USA were represented among the donors. Blood was obtained by leukapheresis, after which PBMCs were separated by Ficoll-Histopaque density gradient centrifugation and cryopreserved in liquid nitrogen vapor phase. Analytical flow cytometry was used to check the purity and quantity of every magnetically sorted T cell population. From each sorted fraction, genomic DNA was isolated and quantified by UV absorbance on a Nanodrop 2000c.

TCR CDR3 regions were amplified from genomic DNA by multiplex PCR using the deep immunoSEQ assay. Extracted genomic DNA from each cell subset was distributed evenly across all wells of several immunoSEQ 96-well plates, and each plate was treated as a replicate. For sorted subsets, each replicate PCR was loaded with about 0.2 ug genomic DNA, equivalent to approximately 33,000 T cell genomes. The purified libraries were quantified using a Qubit 3.0 fluorometer, sized with a Bioanalyzer 2100, and then quantified again using the KAPA Library Quantification kit. Each immunoSEQ 96-well plate was sequenced on its own single-read 150-cycle Illumina NextSeq 550 flow cell. Processing in the source paper ran as follows. Because the immunoSEQ output held only junctional sequences and lacked quality scores, the filtering could not match the filtering applied to full-length reads. To assign V/J genes and CDR3, sequences were annotated against IMGT germline references using PyIR, a Python wrapper for IgBLAST v1.9. Reads with weak V/J assignments (E-value above 1e-6), missing CDR3, stop codons, out-of-frame junctions, or ambiguous translated residues were removed. V3J clonotypes were defined as sequences sharing an identical inferred V gene, J gene, and CDR3 amino acid sequence. Percentage overlap between repertoires was calculated by dividing the number of shared unique clonotypes by the size of the smaller repertoire. Richness of each repertoire was evaluated using RTK rarefaction, the Chao1 estimator, and Recon v2.1 estimates of unobserved clonotypes. Generation probabilities for all TCRbeta clonotypes obtained by the gDNA method from a few donors were computed using OLGA. Imported from immuneACCESS, the table was reduced by TCRdb to in-frame sequences with V and J called. These copies leave out some clones; in studies compared against another copy, an unresolved V gene accounts for under half, and the cause of the remainder is not known. The V and J calls and clone size were taken over from that table, and D and trimming were inferred from the DNA. This sample has about 2.1 million clones in its table, and 85% to 95% of those were observed once. The ten largest clonotypes hold around 1.7% of the sample.

Regarding this clone: What antigen it recognizes has not been identified. Per-nucleotide qualities are absent, and no much larger clonotype sits a single base away.

This clonotype was sampled from a man between 18 and 29 years old in good health. Some clones in this sample may be carry-over from other donors' samples. The V and J genes are TRBV15 and TRBJ2-1; the D gene is perhaps TRBD1 or TRBD2, each of them matching over 5 bases. Sequenced input: naive CD8+ T cells from PBMCs. The cell subset or site label of this sample denotes: CD45RA+CCR7+. The DNA reads TGTGCCACCAGCAGAGAGAGGGGTCCGAATGAGCAGTTCTTC. This is translated as CATSRERGPNEQFF.